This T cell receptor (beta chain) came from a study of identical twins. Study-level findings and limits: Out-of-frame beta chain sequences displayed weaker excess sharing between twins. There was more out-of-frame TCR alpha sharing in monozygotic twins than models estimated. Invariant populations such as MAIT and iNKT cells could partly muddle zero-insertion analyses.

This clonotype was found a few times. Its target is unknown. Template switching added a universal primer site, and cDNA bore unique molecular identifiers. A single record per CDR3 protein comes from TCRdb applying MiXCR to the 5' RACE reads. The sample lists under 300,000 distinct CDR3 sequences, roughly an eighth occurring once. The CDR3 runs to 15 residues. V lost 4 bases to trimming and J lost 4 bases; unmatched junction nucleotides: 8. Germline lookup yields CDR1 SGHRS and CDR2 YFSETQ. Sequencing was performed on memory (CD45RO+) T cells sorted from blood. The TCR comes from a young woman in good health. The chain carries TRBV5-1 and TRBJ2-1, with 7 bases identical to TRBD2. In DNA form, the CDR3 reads TGCGCCAGCAGCCAACCGGGGGGAAGGTACAATGAGCAGTTCTTC. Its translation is CASSQPGGRYNEQFF.